One and the same sample provided the 3 T cell receptor beta chains below, sequenced in a study of pediatric ulcerative colitis. The table came from immunoSEQ multiplex PCR; TCRdb's copy has only in-frame clones and leaves some out. This sample has about 36,000 clones, with around four fifths found just once. Sequenced material: blood. The receptors were sampled from a girl aged 10-17 years with moderate ulcerative colitis.

The CDR3 sequence: CASSYSGGNHNYGYTF. The CDR3 region has the DNA TGTGCCAGCAGTTACTCGGGAGGGAACCATAACTATGGCTACACCTTC. The chain carries TRBV6-5 and TRBJ1-2; no reliable D call. Germline V lookup: CDR1 MNHEY, CDR2 SVGAGI. The CDR3 has 16 amino acids. V lost 0 bases, J lost 1 base, and 12 bases lay in between.

The chain has TRBV4-3 and TRBJ2-3; a possible D gene is TRBD2 (6 bases). The V and J ends lost 7 bases and 1 base respectively, with 15 bases between them. Looked up from germline, CDR1 is LGHNA and CDR2 is YSLEER. This CDR3 spans 15 amino acids. CDR3 sequence reads: CASTPRWGGTDTQYF. The CDR3 bases are TGCGCCAGCACCCCAAGGTGGGGGGGCACAGATACGCAGTATTTT.

The V and J genes are TRBV9 and TRBJ1-3; possibly TRBD1 for D (6 bases). Between the trimmed V and J ends, which lost 0 bases and 9 bases, there was a span of 7 bases. The CDR3 is 12 amino acids. Germline V gene data show CDR1 as SGDLS and CDR2 as YYNGEE. The CDR3 sequence: CASSVARGTIYF. Written as DNA, the CDR3 is TGTGCCAGCAGCGTAGCCAGGGGCACCATATATTTT.